The 24 T cell receptor beta chains below were found in one sample sequenced in a study of cytomegalovirus exposure and HLA in healthy donors. 60 Vbeta and 13 Jbeta primers were used in PCR. Method: immunoSEQ multiplex PCR; TCRdb's copy keeps in-frame clones and lacks some. The sample lists 50,000 to 65,000 clones, approximately 86% occurring once. Sequencing was carried out using PBMCs. These TCRs come from a woman between 18 and 30 years old in good health and CMV-seronegative.

This chain connects TRBV28 to TRBJ2-5, with 9 bases that match TRBD2. V lost 5 bases, J lost 5 bases, and 6 bases stayed unmatched. The germline V gene has CDR1 MDHEN and CDR2 SYDVKM. This CDR3 is 14 amino acids long. The DNA of the CDR3 is TGTGCCAGCAGTCTTAGCGGGAGAGGGGAGACCCAGTACTTC. Translating gives CASSLSGRGETQYF.

This clone occurred once. The chain links TRBV2 to TRBJ1-2; TRBD1 agrees at 9 bases. CDR3 length: 14 amino acids. Germline V lookup: CDR1 SNHLY, CDR2 FYNNEI. Germline trimming cut 10 bases from V and 0 bases from J; bases unmatched to any gene: 6. The CDR3 nucleotides are TGTGCCACCCTCCGGGACAGGGCTAACTATGGCTACACCTTC. Protein: CATLRDRANYGYTF. The full variable domain, with the rest looked up from reference TRBV2 and TRBJ1-2, is EPEVTQTPSHQVTQMGQEVILRCVPISNHLYFYWYRQILGQKVEFLVSFYNNEISEKSEIFDDQFSVERPDGSNFTLKIRSTKLEDSAMYFCATLRDRANYGYTFGSGTRLTVV.

The chain links TRBV19 to TRBJ2-5; D possibly corresponds to TRBD2 (5 bases). Germline V gene sequence: CDR1 LNHDA, CDR2 SQIVND (reference sequence). The CDR3 has 15 residues. Trimming cost V 7 bases and J 2 bases, with 17 bases left between them. CDR3: CASMRRAALQETQYF. The CDR3 region has the DNA TGTGCCAGTATGCGGAGAGCGGCCCTGCAAGAGACCCAGTACTTC.

J is TRBJ2-5 and V is TRBV7-3; no clear D. V lost 5 bases, J lost 2 bases, and 15 bases lay in between. The CDR3 is made up of 15 amino acids. Germline V gene data show CDR1 as SGHTA and CDR2 as FQGTGA. CDR3 DNA: TGTGCCAGCAGCCCCGGCGAGGCTAAACAAGAGACCCAGTACTTC. Translating it yields CASSPGEAKQETQYF.

The chain uses TRBV5-1 and TRBJ2-7; D is possibly TRBD2 (6 bases). The V gene's germline CDR1 is SGHRS and CDR2 YFSETQ. The V end was cut by 9 bases, the J end by 1 base, with 20 bases between. CDR3 length: 15 amino acids. CDR3 DNA: TGCGCCAACCACACGCGGGACCACTTTTCCTACGAGCAGTACTTC. Translating gives CANHTRDHFSYEQYF.

V is TRBV5-4 and J is TRBJ2-5; 7 bases fit TRBD2. CDR1 is SGHNT, CDR2 YYREEE, per germline (reference sequence). CDR3 length: 14 residues. With V trimmed by 4 bases and J by 2 bases, 5 bases remained unmatched. The CDR3 region has the DNA TGTGCCAGCAGCCCGACTAGCACTCAAGAGACCCAGTACTTC. It yields the protein CASSPTSTQETQYF.

The chain is built from TRBV29-1 and TRBJ2-7; no clear D gene. V was trimmed by 4 bases and J by 4 bases, leaving 14 bases between them. CDR1 is SQVTM, CDR2 ANQGSEA, per germline. The CDR3 totals 13 residues. Here the CDR3 reads CSVVVLAGYEQYF. CDR3 DNA sequence: TGCAGCGTTGTTGTCCTTGCCGGGTACGAGCAGTACTTC.

This clone was detected only once. The chain carries TRBV4-1 and TRBJ2-2; tentative D call: TRBD2 (5 bases). The CDR3 length is 12 residues. CDR1 MGHRA and CDR2 YSYEKL come from the germline V gene. V was shortened by 5 bases and J by 6 bases, with 7 bases between the two germline ends. The CDR3 DNA sequence: TGCGCCAGCAGCGGTAGCGCCGGGGAGCTGTTTTTT. It encodes CASSGSAGELFF.

The chain employs TRBV5-4 and TRBJ2-1; 8 nucleotides match TRBD2. The ends lost 4 bases at V and 12 bases at J; junction bases unmatched: 6. CDR3 size: 12 residues. Germline V gives CDR1 SGHNT, CDR2 YYREEE (reference sequence). The CDR3 here is CASSRTGGGQFF. The CDR3 DNA is TGTGCCAGCAGCAGGACCGGGGGGGGGCAGTTCTTC.

V usage is TRBV10-3 and J usage is TRBJ1-6; D may be TRBD1 (6 bases). The CDR3 consists of 13 residues. Germline V gives CDR1 ENHRY, CDR2 SYGVKD. Trimming took off 6 bases at V and 7 bases at J, with 10 bases between the two ends. DNA of the CDR3: TGTGCCATCAGACGGGACACCAATTCACCCCTCCACTTT. Encoded protein: CAIRRDTNSPLHF.

The chain uses TRBV27 and TRBJ2-1, with 8 bases that match TRBD2. Trimming removed 6 bases from V and 8 bases from J; junction bases left unmatched: 9. Looked up from germline, CDR1 is MNHEY and CDR2 is SMNVEV (reference sequence). CDR3 length: 14 residues. The CDR3 protein is CASSPRTSLHEQFF. CDR3 bases: TGTGCCAGCAGCCCTAGGACTAGCTTGCATGAGCAGTTCTTC.

The V gene is TRBV10-3, the J gene TRBJ1-1; 7 bases fit TRBD1. The V segment lost 11 bases and the J segment 10 bases; nucleotides outside the gene matches: 13. This CDR3 spans 12 amino acids. Per germline, CDR1 ENHRY and CDR2 SYGVKD. This CDR3 is CAGGSPGGAAFF. The CDR3 region has the DNA TGTGCCGGAGGGTCACCAGGGGGAGCAGCTTTCTTT.

There are a few counts of this clone. The CDR3 loop is CASSLVVASNTGELFF. CDR3 nucleotide sequence: TGTGCCAGCAGCTTGGTGGTAGCTTCGAACACCGGGGAGCTGTTTTTT. The V call is TRBV5-4, the J call TRBJ2-2; no firm D call. Trimming cost V 0 bases and J 0 bases, with 9 bases left between them. The CDR3 contains 16 residues. The V gene's germline CDR1 is SGHNT and CDR2 YYREEE (reference sequence).

J is TRBJ2-4 and V is TRBV28, with D possibly being TRBD2 (6 bases). Trimming removed 5 bases at V and 4 bases at J, with 18 bases between. The CDR3 runs 16 residues. Germline-derived CDR1 and CDR2 are MDHEN and SYDVKM. The CDR3 nucleotides are TGTGCCAGCAGTCCTATTGGGACGGGAGAAAAAAACATTCAGTACTTC. Amino acid sequence: CASSPIGTGEKNIQYF.

This chain links TRBV9 with TRBJ2-5; D perhaps matches TRBD1 (6 bases). The CDR3 spans 17 residues. The V end was cut by 0 bases, the J end by 3 bases, with 18 bases between. Germline V CDR1 and CDR2: SGDLS, YYNGEE. The CDR3 spells CASSVGQGREDKETQYF. In DNA, the CDR3 is TGTGCCAGCAGCGTAGGTCAGGGGCGCGAAGATAAAGAGACCCAGTACTTC.

The chain combines TRBV7-3 with TRBJ2-1; D is possibly TRBD1 (6 bases). The CDR3 totals 15 residues. Germline CDR1 SGHTA, CDR2 FQGTGA. Trimming took off 3 bases at V and 1 base at J, with 10 bases between the two ends. CDR3 nucleotide sequence: TGTGCCAGCAGCTTGCAGGGGTTGTCCTACAATGAGCAGTTCTTC. It yields the protein CASSLQGLSYNEQFF.

The chain uses TRBV19 and TRBJ1-1; D is ambiguous. CDR1 and CDR2 (germline): LNHDA, SQIVND (reference sequence). CDR3 length: 14 amino acids. With 3 bases removed from V and 1 base from J, the gap between germline ends came to 9 bases. The CDR3 loop reads CASSIQVENTEAFF. CDR3 coding DNA: TGTGCCAGTAGTATCCAGGTAGAGAACACTGAAGCTTTCTTT. The variable domain in full, with the rest retrieved from reference TRBV19 and TRBJ1-1, is DGGITQSPKYLFRKEGQNVTLSCEQNLNHDAMYWYRQDPGQGLRLIYYSQIVNDFQKGDIAEGYSVSREKKESFPLTVTSAQKNPTAFYLCASSIQVENTEAFFGQGTRLTVV.

This clone has just a few counts. J is TRBJ1-1 and V is TRBV15, with TRBD1 matching 8 bases. Trimming removed 3 bases from V and 0 bases from J; junction bases left unmatched: 9. This CDR3 has 17 residues. Germline assignment: CDR1 LNHNV and CDR2 YYDKDF (reference sequence). Here the CDR3 DNA reads TGTGCCACCAGCAGTAGGACAGGGCCCATCATGAACACTGAAGCTTTCTTT. This encodes CATSSRTGPIMNTEAFF.

Note on this clone: Additional DNA sequences in this sample encode the identical CDR3. The rearrangement uses TRBV5-1 and TRBJ1-1; 8 positions agree with TRBD1. The CDR3 covers 13 residues. Germline loops: CDR1 SGHRS, CDR2 YFSETQ. The J segment lost 1 base and the V segment lost 7 bases, leaving 3 bases of the junction unmatched. Here the CDR3 reads CASWGQANTEAFF. CDR3 bases: TGCGCCAGCTGGGGACAGGCGAACACTGAAGCTTTCTTT.

This chain joins TRBV7-3 and TRBJ2-3; 9 bases line up with TRBD2. CDR3 size: 15 residues. The J segment lost 5 bases and the V segment lost 4 bases, leaving 7 bases of the junction unmatched. Germline CDR1 reads SGHTA; CDR2 reads FQGTGA. CDR3 sequence: CASSSLAGAGDTQYF. CDR3 DNA: TGTGCCAGCAGCTCCTTAGCGGGAGCGGGAGATACGCAGTATTTT.

On this clone itself: A single base separates this from a much larger clone, so it may be a read error. The J gene is TRBJ2-1, the V gene TRBV7-9, with D perhaps TRBD1 (5 bases). With 5 bases removed from V and 12 bases from J, the gap between germline ends came to 23 bases. The CDR3 consists of 15 residues. In germline, CDR1 is SEHNR, CDR2 FQNEAQ (reference sequence). This CDR3 reads CASSKRGQENYGQFF. In DNA form, the CDR3 reads TGTGCCAGCAGCAAGAGAGGACAAGAAAACTATGGGCAGTTCTTC.

The CDR3 protein is CASSSLNMYGNEQFF. DNA of the CDR3: TGTGCCAGCAGCTCGTTAAACATGTATGGCAATGAGCAGTTCTTC. This chain uses TRBV7-8 with TRBJ2-1; D not certain. The CDR3 loop spans 15 amino acids. Trimming took off 4 bases at V and 6 bases at J, with 16 bases between the two ends. Germline lookup yields CDR1 SGHVS and CDR2 FQNEAQ.

This chain connects TRBV27 to TRBJ1-1; tentatively, D is TRBD1 (5 bases). Trimming took off 6 bases at V and 6 bases at J, with 20 bases between the two ends. From germline, CDR1 is MNHEY and CDR2 SMNVEV (reference sequence). The CDR3 consists of 15 residues. This CDR3 is CASRIRGTHFSEAFF. CDR3 in DNA: TGTGCCAGCAGAATTAGGGGCACCCACTTCTCTGAAGCTTTCTTT.

J is TRBJ1-2 and V is TRBV5-8, with no clear D. Germline lookup yields CDR1 SGHTS and CDR2 YDEGEE. The CDR3 totals 13 residues. The V end lost 0 bases, the J end lost 13 bases, and 16 bases lay between the germline ends. The CDR3 protein is CASSLERMATSTF. The DNA of the CDR3 is TGTGCCAGCAGCTTGGAGCGGATGGCTACTAGCACCTTC.